What follows are 4 T cell receptor beta chains derived from one specimen sequenced in a study of CD4 T cells in relation to SARS-CoV-2 and coronaviruses. Which antigens these TCRs recognize remains unknown. Before the COVID-19 pandemic, during about 2011-2019, CD4+ T cells were taken from unexposed donors. After approximately 10 days of culture, CD4+ T cells were isolated. The repertoire was sequenced with immunoSEQ multiplex PCR; TCRdb's copy has only in-frame clones and lacks some. The sample lists under 20,000 clones; approximately 77% were seen once. Specimen: CD4+ T cells from PBMCs, cultured in vitro. The receptors were gathered from a human donor in good health.

The gene calls are TRBV6-6 and TRBJ1-1; 7 bases align to TRBD1. Losses at the gene ends were 4 bases for V and 4 bases for J; bases not matched to a gene: 3. This CDR3 spans 13 amino acids. The germline V gene has CDR1 MNHNY and CDR2 SVGAGI (reference sequence). The CDR3 sequence is CASSLTGSTEAFF. In nucleotides, the CDR3 is TGTGCCAGCAGTTTGACAGGGTCCACTGAAGCTTTCTTT.

This chain joins TRBV30 and TRBJ1-3; possible D gene TRBD1, 6 bases. The CDR3 extends over 13 amino acids. The germline CDR1 and CDR2 sequences are GTSNPN and SVGIG (reference sequence). Trimming left V 2 bases short and J 1 base short, with 6 bases between. For the CDR3, the DNA is TGTGCCTGGAGTAGGGGGTCTGGAAACACCATATATTTT. Translation gives CAWSRGSGNTIYF.

The chain has TRBV24-1 and TRBJ2-1; 9 positions agree with TRBD1. There are 18 residues in the CDR3. Germline CDR1 and CDR2: KGHDR and SFDVKD. With 0 bases clipped from V and 0 bases from J, the junction kept 5 bases outside the gene matches. Here the CDR3 DNA reads TGTGCCACCAGTGATTTGGGGACAGGGTCAAGCTCCTACAATGAGCAGTTCTTC. Amino acids: CATSDLGTGSSSYNEQFF.

The genes are TRBV24-1 and TRBJ2-5, with TRBD1 identical over 8 bases. The CDR3 has 14 amino acids. The V gene's germline CDR1 is KGHDR and CDR2 SFDVKD. The V and J ends lost 4 bases and 4 bases, in that order; junction bases with no gene match: 4. CDR3 nucleotide sequence: TGTGCCACCAGTGACTCGGGACAGGCAGAGACCCAGTACTTC. It specifies CATSDSGQAETQYF.